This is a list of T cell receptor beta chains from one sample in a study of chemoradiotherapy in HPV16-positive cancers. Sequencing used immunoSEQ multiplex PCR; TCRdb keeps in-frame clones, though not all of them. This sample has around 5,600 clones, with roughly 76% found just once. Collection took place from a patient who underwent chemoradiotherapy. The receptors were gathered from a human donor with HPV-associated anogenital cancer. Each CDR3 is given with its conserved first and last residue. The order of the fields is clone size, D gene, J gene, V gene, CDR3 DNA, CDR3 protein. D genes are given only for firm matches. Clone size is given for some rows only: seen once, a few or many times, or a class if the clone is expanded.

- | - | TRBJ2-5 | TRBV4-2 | TGTGCCAGCAGCCAAGATTTACTCTCGGGAGAGACCCAGTACTTC | CASSQDLLSGETQYF
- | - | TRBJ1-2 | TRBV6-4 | TGTGCCAGCAGTGACTCAAGTTTGGGTGGCTACACCTTC | CASSDSSLGGYTF
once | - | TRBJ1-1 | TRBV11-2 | TGTGCCAGCAGCTTTTGGTCTATAACAGCTATGAACACTGAAGCTTTCTTT | CASSFWSITAMNTEAFF
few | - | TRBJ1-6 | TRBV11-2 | TGTGCCAGCAGCTTAGCCGGACCGGGACATTCCAATTCACCCCTCCACTTT | CASSLAGPGHSNSPLHF
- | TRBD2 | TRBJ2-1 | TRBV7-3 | TGTGCCAGCAGCGCAGGGACTAGCGGGGGGGCGGGAGATGAGCAGTTCTTC | CASSAGTSGGAGDEQFF
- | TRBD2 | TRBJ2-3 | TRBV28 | TGTGCCAGCAGCACGGCCGGGACTAGCGGGGGGGGCACAGATACGCAGTATTTT | CASSTAGTSGGGTDTQYF
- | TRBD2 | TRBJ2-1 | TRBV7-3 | TGTGCCAGCAGCTTAGGGCCAGCGGGGGCCGAGATGAATGAGCAGTTCTTC | CASSLGPAGAEMNEQFF
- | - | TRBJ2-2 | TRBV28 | TGTGCCAGCAGTTTATTGGGGGGGCCCACCGGGGAGCTGTTTTTT | CASSLLGGPTGELFF
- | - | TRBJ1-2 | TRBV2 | TGTGCCACCCGGACATCCCGAGATTACGGCTACACCTTC | CATRTSRDYGYTF
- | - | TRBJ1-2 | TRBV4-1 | TGCGCCAGCAGCCAAGATCCTAGAGCTCTAGGGGGCTATGGCTACACCTTC | CASSQDPRALGGYGYTF
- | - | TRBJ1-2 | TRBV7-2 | TGTGCCAGCAGCTATCAAGCTGGGTATGGCTACACCTTC | CASSYQAGYGYTF
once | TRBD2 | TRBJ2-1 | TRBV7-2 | TGTGCCAGCTCTGATCCGGGGGGGGTGTCGGGCAATGAGCAGTTCTTC | CASSDPGGVSGNEQFF
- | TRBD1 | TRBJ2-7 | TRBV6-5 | TGTGCCAGCAGCCCCTATTCGACAGGGGGCTACGAGCAGTACTTC | CASSPYSTGGYEQYF
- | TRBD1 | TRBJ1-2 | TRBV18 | TGTGCCAGCTCACCACAAGGGGACAGAAATGGCTACACCTTC | CASSPQGDRNGYTF
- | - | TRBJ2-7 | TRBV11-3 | TGTGCCAGCCGCGGACTAACCGATGAGCAGTACTTC | CASRGLTDEQYF
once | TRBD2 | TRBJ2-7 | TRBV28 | TGTGCCAGCAGCCTATTAGCGGGGGGGCTGGGGGAGCAGTACTTC | CASSLLAGGLGEQYF